These T cell receptor beta chains were read from a single sample in a study of sequential checkpoint blockade in melanoma. Profiling relied on immunoSEQ multiplex PCR, and the TCRdb table lists in-frame clones only, not all of them. The sample includes some 31,000 clones, roughly 90% of them seen just once. Here the sequenced sample was CD8+ T cells sorted from blood (inferred from file names), taken from a patient given nivolumab and ipilimumab in sequence. The receptors were gathered from a human donor with melanoma. CDR3s include the opening cysteine and the closing phenylalanine or tryptophan. D genes are given only for firm matches. A clone size is listed for some rows: how often the clone was seen (once, few, many), or a class if it is expanded.

clone_size	v_call	j_call	cdr3_length	d_call	cdr3_aa	cdr3_nt
.	TRBV19	TRBJ1-6	13	TRBD1	CASSILQGSPLHF	TGTGCCAGTAGTATCCTACAGGGGTCACCCCTCCACTTT
.	TRBV19	TRBJ2-2	18	TRBD2	CASSIDMASGRHTGELFF	TGTGCCAGTAGTATAGATATGGCTAGCGGGAGGCACACCGGGGAGCTGTTTTTT
few	TRBV5-4	TRBJ2-5	14	TRBD1	CASTQGQALETQYF	TGTGCCAGCACCCAGGGACAGGCGCTAGAGACCCAGTACTTC
.	TRBV28	TRBJ1-2	11	.	CASSFGGGYTF	TGTGCCAGCAGTTTCGGAGGCGGCTACACCTTC
.	TRBV7-2	TRBJ2-3	13	TRBD2	CASSFTSGGNKYF	TGTGCCAGCAGCTTCACTAGCGGGGGGAATAAGTATTTT
.	TRBV7-8	TRBJ2-3	17	TRBD2	CASSPRLAGARTDTQYF	TGTGCCAGCAGCCCCCGACTAGCGGGGGCCCGCACAGATACGCAGTATTTT
.	TRBV4-1	TRBJ2-7	13	.	CASSRQGTHEQYF	TGCGCCAGCAGCCGCCAAGGGACTCACGAGCAGTACTTC
.	TRBV7-9	TRBJ2-3	17	TRBD2	CASSLGSLAAFTDTQYF	TGTGCCAGCAGCTTAGGGTCACTAGCGGCCTTCACAGATACGCAGTATTTT
.	TRBV9	TRBJ2-7	11	.	CASSDRYEQYF	TGTGCCAGCAGCGATAGATACGAGCAGTACTTC
.	TRBV7-2	TRBJ2-7	15	TRBD2	CASSSTSGPYYEQYF	TGTGCCAGCAGCTCTACTAGCGGCCCCTACTACGAGCAGTACTTC
few	TRBV2	TRBJ2-7	14	TRBD1	CASSGGTGLYEQYF	TGTGCCAGCAGTGGAGGGACAGGCCTCTACGAGCAGTACTTC
few	TRBV6-5	TRBJ1-2	16	TRBD1	CASSYGTGGLWDGYTF	TGTGCCAGCAGTTACGGGACAGGGGGCCTCTGGGACGGCTACACCTTC
.	TRBV19	TRBJ2-2	16	TRBD2	CASSIRLAGGTGELFF	TGTGCCAGTAGTATAAGACTAGCGGGGGGCACCGGGGAGCTGTTTTTT
.	TRBV4-1	TRBJ2-2	15	.	CASSQVSYNTGELFF	TGCGCCAGCAGCCAGGTTAGCTACAACACCGGGGAGCTGTTTTTT
.	TRBV29-1	TRBJ2-7	15	TRBD1	CSVVFDRGPSYEQYF	TGCAGCGTTGTTTTCGACAGGGGGCCCTCCTACGAGCAGTACTTC
.	TRBV18	TRBJ1-2	11	.	CASFTGLGYTF	TGTGCCAGCTTCACAGGTCTGGGCTACACCTTC
.	TRBV7-8	TRBJ2-5	16	TRBD2	CASSLVVGRARETQYF	TGTGCCAGCAGCTTAGTAGTCGGGAGGGCCAGGGAGACCCAGTACTTC
.	TRBV27	TRBJ2-4	15	.	CASSVTGLPGDIQYF	TGTGCCAGCAGTGTAACCGGGCTCCCCGGGGACATTCAGTACTTC
.	TRBV28	TRBJ2-3	14	.	CASSLGGPADTQYF	TGTGCCAGCAGTTTGGGGGGGCCCGCAGATACGCAGTATTTT
.	TRBV4-3	TRBJ2-3	17	.	CASSQFVAGASTDTQYF	TGCGCCAGCAGCCAATTTGTTGCGGGTGCTAGCACAGATACGCAGTATTTT
.	TRBV6-5	TRBJ2-2	14	.	CASSYSAGAGELFF	TGTGCCAGCAGTTATTCGGCCGGGGCCGGGGAGCTGTTTTTT
.	TRBV5-1	TRBJ2-7	15	TRBD2	CASSPGRGGPPEQYF	TGCGCCAGCAGCCCCGGCCGGGGGGGGCCCCCCGAGCAGTACTTC
.	TRBV7-9	TRBJ2-5	15	.	CASSLALSVQETQYF	TGTGCCAGCAGCTTAGCGTTGAGCGTCCAAGAGACCCAGTACTTC
.	TRBV7-9	TRBJ2-7	13	.	CASKEDVSYEQYF	TGTGCCAGCAAGGAGGACGTTTCGTACGAGCAGTACTTC
.	TRBV7-2	TRBJ2-1	12	.	CASSAQGGEQFF	TGTGCCAGCAGCGCACAGGGTGGGGAGCAGTTCTTC
once	TRBV27	TRBJ2-7	13	.	CASSFWVGREQYF	TGTGCCAGCAGTTTCTGGGTGGGGCGCGAGCAGTACTTC
.	TRBV27	TRBJ2-2	17	.	CASTLLAGIANTGELFF	TGTGCCAGCACCCTACTCGCCGGTATCGCGAACACCGGGGAGCTGTTTTTT